The TCR beta chain described here comes from a study of blood T cells in healthy people across ages. Whole-study results and caveats: TCR beta diversity, measured per million T cells, fell in a roughly linear way with age. Long-lived and aged donors differed, with more naive CD4+ cells and higher diversity in the long-lived.

In the case of this clonotype: The antigen is not known.

A second PCR of about 7 to 11 cycles used a sample-barcoded 5' primer and a J-beta primer mix. TCRdb analysed the 5' RACE reads with MiXCR anew, one entry per CDR3 protein. The repertoire holds 700,000 to 950,000 distinct CDR3 sequences, 58% seen once, with around 20% in the top ten. This clonotype originated in a man aged 25 to 40 in good health. Source material: blood.

The CDR3 reads CASSLQGSTGELFF. The CDR3 region has the DNA TGTGCCAGCAGCTTACAGGGTAGCACCGGGGAGCTGTTTTTT. The gene calls are TRBV7-2 and TRBJ2-2; TRBD1 might be the D (5 bases). CDR3 length: 14 residues. The V gene's germline CDR1 is SGHTA and CDR2 FQGNSA. V was pared by 2 bases and J by 4 bases, with 8 bases between.